The 18 T cell receptor beta chains presented below share a single source sample, sequenced in a study of shared clonotypes between healthy human individuals. Naivety among CD8 cells was defined by CD45RO negativity and positive CCR7 selection, thereby excluding terminally differentiated effector memory CD45RA+ cells. Assay used: immunoSEQ multiplex PCR; TCRdb lists only in-frame clones, some missing. The data hold some 2.1 million clones, with 80% to 95% observed a single time. Sequencing was performed on naive CD8+ T cells from PBMCs. These receptors all stem from a man aged 18 to 30 in good health. Some clones in this sample may be carry-over from other donors' samples.

This clone occurred a few times. The gene calls are TRBV9 and TRBJ1-1; 7 nucleotides line up with TRBD1. V was clipped by 0 bases and J by 0 bases; unmatched bases: 5. The CDR3 spans 16 residues. Germline loops: CDR1 SGDLS, CDR2 YYNGEE. CDR3: CASSVEAGGMNTEAFF. CDR3 nucleotides: TGTGCCAGCAGCGTAGAGGCAGGGGGGATGAACACTGAAGCTTTCTTT.

The chain uses TRBV28 and TRBJ2-1; 15 bases match TRBD2. After removal of 5 bases from V and 4 bases from J, the junction contained 9 bases not matched to a gene. This CDR3 contains 18 residues. Germline-derived CDR1 and CDR2 are MDHEN and SYDVKM. CDR3 in amino acids: CASSLLLGLAGGYNEQFF. The CDR3 DNA is TGTGCCAGCAGTCTTTTACTCGGACTAGCGGGAGGGTACAATGAGCAGTTCTTC. The whole variable domain, remainder taken from reference TRBV28 and TRBJ2-1, is DVKVTQSSRYLVKRTGEKVFLECVQDMDHENMFWYRQDPGLGLRLIYFSYDVKMKEKGDIPEGYSVSREKKERFSLILESASTNQTSMYLCASSLLLGLAGGYNEQFFGPGTRLTVL.

The CDR3 reads CASSGGGYNEQFF. In DNA form, the CDR3 reads TGTGCCAGCAGCGGCGGCGGCTACAATGAGCAGTTCTTC. V and J are TRBV5-6 and TRBJ2-1; D is uncertain. Germline CDR1 is SGHDT and CDR2 is YYEEEE. Trimming removed 4 bases at V and 3 bases at J, with 8 bases between. The CDR3 covers 13 residues. The full variable domain, rest sourced from reference TRBV5-6 and TRBJ2-1, is DAGVTQSPTHLIKTRGQQVTLRCSPKSGHDTVSWYQQALGQGPQFIFQYYEEEERQRGNFPDRFSGHQFPNYSSELNVNALLLGDSALYLCASSGGGYNEQFFGPGTRLTVL.

The chain combines TRBV9 with TRBJ2-1; D not certain. Per germline, CDR1 SGDLS and CDR2 YYNGEE. The length of the CDR3 is 14 residues. Deletions cut 0 bases from V and 5 bases from J, with 9 bases between. This CDR3 reads CASSVDGTHNEQFF. The CDR3 region has the DNA TGTGCCAGCAGCGTAGATGGCACACACAATGAGCAGTTCTTC.

V usage is TRBV28 and J usage is TRBJ2-3; D is uncertain. CDR3 length equals 16 residues. Trimming left V 5 bases short and J 2 bases short, with 17 bases between. Germline V gene data show CDR1 as MDHEN and CDR2 as SYDVKM. The CDR3 is CASSTFGAVYTDTQYF. The CDR3 DNA reads TGTGCCAGCAGTACATTTGGAGCCGTCTACACAGATACGCAGTATTTT.

The chain links TRBV7-2 to TRBJ2-7; a weak D match, TRBD2 (6 bases). CDR3 length: 16 amino acids. Between the trimmed V and J ends, which lost 0 bases and 5 bases, there was a span of 17 bases. Per the germline V gene, CDR1 is SGHTA and CDR2 is FQGNSA. The CDR3 loop reads CASSLALSTSRNEQYF. DNA of the CDR3: TGTGCCAGCAGCTTAGCGTTGAGTACTAGCAGGAACGAGCAGTACTTC.

This chain joins TRBV19 and TRBJ1-2, with 10 bases matching TRBD1. The CDR3 is made up of 16 amino acids. V lost 6 bases to trimming and J lost 4 bases; unmatched junction nucleotides: 11. CDR1 LNHDA and CDR2 SQIVND come from the germline V gene (reference sequence). The CDR3 DNA sequence: TGTGCCAGTAGCTTCCGGGACAGGGGAGGAGGCTATGGCTACACCTTC. This sequence encodes CASSFRDRGGGYGYTF.

V usage is TRBV30 and J usage is TRBJ2-2; no firm D call. Germline-derived CDR1 and CDR2 are GTSNPN and SVGIG (reference sequence). The CDR3 extends over 13 amino acids. With 0 bases removed from V and 2 bases from J, the gap between germline ends came to 4 bases. The CDR3 DNA is TGTGCCTGGAGTGTTTTTAACACCGGGGAGCTGTTTTTT. Its translation: CAWSVFNTGELFF.

The genes are TRBV2 and TRBJ2-5; the match to TRBD2 covers 8 bases. Unmatched junction bases numbered 6, after V lost 2 bases and J lost 1 base. The CDR3 is made up of 16 amino acids. Germline V gene data show CDR1 as SNHLY and CDR2 as FYNNEI. DNA for the CDR3: TGTGCCAGCAGTGAAAGGCTAGCGGGCGTCCAAGAGACCCAGTACTTC. It translates to CASSERLAGVQETQYF.

The gene calls are TRBV9 and TRBJ1-3; D is ambiguous. Germline V lookup: CDR1 SGDLS, CDR2 YYNGEE. Trimming pared 6 bases from V and 0 bases from J, leaving 7 bases between. The CDR3 runs 13 residues. CDR3 DNA sequence: TGTGCCAGCATGGAGAGCTCTGGAAACACCATATATTTT. Its protein is CASMESSGNTIYF.

The chain has TRBV21-1 and TRBJ2-1; the DNA was not used to check the table's D call, TRBD1. TRBV21-1 is deemed a pseudogene. The CDR3 covers 16 residues. The CDR3 sequence: CASSKEHRDGYNEQFF. The CDR3 region has the DNA TGTGCCAGCAGCAAAGAGCACAGGGACGGCTACAATGAGCAGTTCTTC.

The V gene is TRBV28, the J gene TRBJ2-1; D remains ambiguous. Germline CDR1 is MDHEN and CDR2 is SYDVKM. V gave up 3 bases and J gave up 8 bases, with 11 bases separating them. The CDR3 is 13 residues long. The CDR3 here is CASSLVRRHEQFF. The CDR3 DNA reads TGTGCCAGCAGTTTGGTCCGACGGCATGAGCAGTTCTTC.

The V gene is TRBV11-3, the J gene TRBJ2-7, with TRBD2 matching over 7 bases. Trimming at V came to 5 bases and at J to 2 bases, leaving 6 bases not matched to a gene. Germline V CDR1 and CDR2: SGHNT, YENEEA. The CDR3 has 14 amino acids. The CDR3 region is CASSTRDYPYEQYF. In DNA, the CDR3 is TGTGCCAGCAGCACCCGGGACTACCCCTACGAGCAGTACTTC.

CDR3 residues: CASTKTGRNTEAFF. The CDR3 nucleotides read TGTGCCAGCACCAAGACCGGGAGGAACACTGAAGCTTTCTTT. The chain carries TRBV28 and TRBJ1-1; D remains unclear. Germline lookup yields CDR1 MDHEN and CDR2 SYDVKM. V was pared by 7 bases and J by 1 base, with 13 bases between. The CDR3 has 14 amino acids.

Notes on this clone: Other DNA sequences in the same sample also yield this CDR3. The chain is built from TRBV5-1 and TRBJ1-3, with 8 nucleotides matching TRBD1. The CDR3 sequence is 15 residues long. With V trimmed by 2 bases and J by 2 bases, 3 bases remained unmatched. From germline, CDR1 is SGHRS and CDR2 YFSETQ. CDR3 DNA: TGCGCCAGCAGCTTTGACAGGGGCCCTGGAAACACCATATATTTT. It codes for CASSFDRGPGNTIYF.

The chain couples TRBV7-9 to TRBJ1-2, with D hard to call. The CDR3 covers 12 residues. Germline-derived CDR1 and CDR2 are SEHNR and FQNEAQ (reference sequence). V lost 3 bases to trimming and J lost 7 bases, with 9 bases between them. CDR3 sequence (DNA): TGTGCCAGCAGCTTGGACCGGTCTGGCTACACCTTC. Protein sequence: CASSLDRSGYTF.

This chain joins TRBV28 and TRBJ2-7; possible D gene TRBD1, 5 bases. CDR1 MDHEN and CDR2 SYDVKM come from the germline V gene. The CDR3 is 15 amino acids. V lost 2 bases and J lost 3, with 14 bases in between. The CDR3 DNA reads TGTGCCAGCAGTTTACCTGGGATAGGACACTACGAGCAGTACTTC. Translation gives CASSLPGIGHYEQYF.

The V gene is TRBV30, the J gene TRBJ1-5; D not resolved. CDR3 size: 14 residues. Per the germline V gene, CDR1 is GTSNPN and CDR2 is SVGIG (reference sequence). V dropped 5 bases and J dropped 3 bases, with 14 bases sitting between them. The CDR3: CAWGRTTANQPQHF. The CDR3, as DNA: TGTGCCTGGGGACGGACCACGGCCAATCAGCCCCAGCATTTT.